Given below is one TCR beta chain in context. Germline lookup yields CDR1 SGDLS and CDR2 YYNGEE. V was pared by 7 bases and J by 6 bases, with 20 bases between. CDR3 length: 14 residues. The source of the sample is a study of early T cells in non-severe SARS-CoV-2 infection. TCRdb re-analysed the 5' RACE reads in MiXCR, keeping a single row per CDR3 protein. The sample contains some 71,000 distinct CDR3 sequences, roughly 10% of which appear only once. This sequence originates from an adult who was a healthcare worker with PCR-confirmed SARS-CoV-2 infection or an uninfected control (not recorded which). The sample in question was whole blood, obtained at baseline. The chain employs TRBV9 and TRBJ2-7; weak D call: TRBD2 (6 bases). The CDR3 reads CASGGGGREGEQYF. CDR3 DNA: TGTGCCAGCGGTGGGGGAGGCAGGGAAGGCGAGCAGTACTTC.